This T cell receptor (beta chain) derives from a study of T cells in Graves' hyperthyroidism and ophthalmopathy. Study results and caveats: Stable hyperthyroidism was told apart from ophthalmopathy by a model built on 13 V-J features.

TCR beta CDR3 region amplification was performed from RNA transcripts. Using the HTBI primer set, a first-round RT-PCR was run on the TCR CDR3. MiXCR was run by TCRdb on the multiplex PCR reads, yielding one entry per CDR3 protein. Found here are around 560,000 distinct CDR3 sequences, 16% of them singletons; the top ten hold approximately 20%. This CDR3 comprises 14 residues. V was shortened by 6 bases and J by 2 bases, with 13 bases between the two germline ends. This clonotype showed up many times. Its specificity is unknown. The TCR was taken from a woman between 18 and 30 years old with Graves' hyperthyroidism. The sample taken for sequencing was blood. The chain joins TRBV12-3 or TRBV12-4 to TRBJ1-1; weak D call: TRBD1 (5 bases). The CDR3 here is CASSPPGFNTEAFF. For the CDR3, the DNA is TGTGCCAGCAGCCCCCCAGGGTTCAACACTGAAGCTTTCTTT.